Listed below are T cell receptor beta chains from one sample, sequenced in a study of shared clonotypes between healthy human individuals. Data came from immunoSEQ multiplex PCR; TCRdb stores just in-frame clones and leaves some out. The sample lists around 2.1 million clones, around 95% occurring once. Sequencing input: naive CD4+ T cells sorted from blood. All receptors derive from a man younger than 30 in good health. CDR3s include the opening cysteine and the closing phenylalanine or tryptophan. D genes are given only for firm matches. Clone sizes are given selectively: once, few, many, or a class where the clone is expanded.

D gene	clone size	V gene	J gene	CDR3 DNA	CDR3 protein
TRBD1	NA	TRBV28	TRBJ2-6	TGTGCCAGCAGTGACAGGGGCGTTGGGGCCAACGTCCTGACTTTC	CASSDRGVGANVLTF
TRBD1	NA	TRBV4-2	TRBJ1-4	TGTGCCAGCAGCCAAGGACAGGGGCTAGCTAATGAAAAACTGTTTTTT	CASSQGQGLANEKLFF
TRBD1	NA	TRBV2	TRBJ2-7	TGTGCCAGCAGGCCCGGACTTGGACAGGGGCTCTACGAGCAGTACTTC	CASRPGLGQGLYEQYF
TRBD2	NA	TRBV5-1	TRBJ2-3	TGCGCCAGCTCCCTGAGGGGTAGCGGGGGAGATACGCAGTATTTT	CASSLRGSGGDTQYF
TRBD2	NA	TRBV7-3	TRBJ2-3	TGTGCCAGCAGCTTAAATAGCGGGGCCCCAGATACGCAGTATTTT	CASSLNSGAPDTQYF
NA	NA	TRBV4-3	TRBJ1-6	TGCGCCAGCAGCCAAGAATACGAGAACTATAATTCACCCCTCCACTTT	CASSQEYENYNSPLHF
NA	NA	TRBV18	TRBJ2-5	TGTGCCAGCTCAGGAGAGACCCAGTACTTC	CASSGETQYF
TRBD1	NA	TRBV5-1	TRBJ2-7	TGCGCCAGCAGCTCGGGACAGGGAGAGCAGTACTTC	CASSSGQGEQYF
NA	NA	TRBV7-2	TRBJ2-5	TGTGCCAGCAGCCTCCAATCGGGTGGGGGGGAGACCCAGTACTTC	CASSLQSGGGETQYF
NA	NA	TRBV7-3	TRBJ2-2	TGTGCCAGCAGCTCGTCCCTCACCGGGGAGCTGTTTTTT	CASSSSLTGELFF
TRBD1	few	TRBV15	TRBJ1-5	TGTGCCACCAGCAGAGCGATCGGGACAGTCTCCAATCAGCCCCAGCATTTT	CATSRAIGTVSNQPQHF
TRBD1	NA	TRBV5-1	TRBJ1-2	TGCGCCAGCAGCTTGGTGACAGGGGGTGCTTCCCTTAACTATGGCTACACCTTC	CASSLVTGGASLNYGYTF
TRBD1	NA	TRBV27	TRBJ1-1	TGTGCCAGCAGTACCCGGGACAGCCTTAGCGCTACCTTT	CASSTRDSLSATF
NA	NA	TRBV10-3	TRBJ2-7	TGTGCCATCAGTGAGTCCAGCGAGCAGTACTTC	CAISESSEQYF
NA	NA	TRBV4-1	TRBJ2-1	TGCGCCAGCAGCCAAGATCCCATGGGTTACAATGAGCAGTTCTTC	CASSQDPMGYNEQFF
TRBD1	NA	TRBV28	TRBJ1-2	TGTGCCAGCAGTTTGACAGGGGTTATGGATGGCTACACCTTC	CASSLTGVMDGYTF
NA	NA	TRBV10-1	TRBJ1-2	TGCGCCAGCAGTGAGTCTGCAGGGTATGGCTACACCTTC	CASSESAGYGYTF
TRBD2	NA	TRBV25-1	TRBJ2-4	TGTGCCAGCAGTGATTCGGGGGGAGTAGCCAAAAACATTCAGTACTTC	CASSDSGGVAKNIQYF
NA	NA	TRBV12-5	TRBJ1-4	TGTGCTAGTGGTTTGGTAGTGGCAGGGGATGAAAAACTGTTTTTT	CASGLVVAGDEKLFF
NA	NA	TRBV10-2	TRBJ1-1	TGCGCCAGCAGTGAGCCCCGGTTCACTGAAGCTTTCTTT	CASSEPRFTEAFF
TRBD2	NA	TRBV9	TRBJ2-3	TGTGCCAGCAGCGTAGACTCGGAGCGGGGGACGCAGTATTTT	CASSVDSERGTQYF
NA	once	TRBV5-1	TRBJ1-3	TGCGCCAGCAGCCCCGAGATCTCTGGAAACACCATATATTTT	CASSPEISGNTIYF
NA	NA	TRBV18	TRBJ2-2	TGTGCCAGCTCACAAGGCAGGGAGAGGGAGCTGTTTTTT	CASSQGRERELFF
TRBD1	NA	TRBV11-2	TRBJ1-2	TGTGCCAGCAGCTTAACAGACAGGGGTCCCTATGGCTACACCTTC	CASSLTDRGPYGYTF
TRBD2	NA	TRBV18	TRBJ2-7	TGTGCCAGCTCACCAAAGGCGGGCACGGGACTAGCGGGGGCCAAACAATACGAGCAGTACTTC	CASSPKAGTGLAGAKQYEQYF
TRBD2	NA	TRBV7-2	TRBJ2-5	TGTGCCAGCAGCTTAGGGGGACTAGCGGGGCAAGAGACCCAGTACTTC	CASSLGGLAGQETQYF